This record looks at one T cell receptor beta chain sequence and its context. While infection was still active, Seattle patients were enrolled and then followed longitudinally. This sample was taken from a study of blood T cell repertoires in COVID-19. Across the study: Acute-phase and convalescent COVID-19 samples originated in the United States, Italy and Spain. Sources were T cells, B-cell-depleted T cells, or PBMCs; the material itself was cDNA or gDNA.

Germline V lookup: CDR1 SGHTA, CDR2 FQGNSA. Trimming took off 4 bases at V and 3 bases at J, with 15 bases between the two ends. This CDR3 contains 16 residues. Study processing details: Researchers report that nucleated cell counts were estimated from reference gene primer amplification. Method: immunoSEQ multiplex PCR; TCRdb's copy keeps in-frame clones and lacks some. The V and J calls and clone size are taken from that table; D and trimming were inferred from the DNA. The data show 210,000 or so clones, with 65% to 85% seen just once and roughly 1.2% held by the top ten. This TCR was sampled from a woman aged 25-40 years with COVID-19, enrolled during active disease. The chain is built from TRBV7-2 and TRBJ1-4; D possibly corresponds to TRBD1 (6 bases). The sample comprised peripheral blood. The CDR3 region is CASSSFYREPNEKLFF. Here the CDR3 DNA reads TGTGCCAGCAGCTCATTTTACAGGGAACCTAATGAAAAACTGTTTTTT. The full variable domain, its missing parts supplied by reference TRBV7-2 and TRBJ1-4, is GAGVSQSPSNKVTEKGKDVELRCDPISGHTALYWYRQSLGQGLEFLIYFQGNSAPDKSGLPSDRFSAERTGGSVSTLTIQRTQQEDSAVYLCASSSFYREPNEKLFFGSGTQLSVL.